Many counts were recorded for the clone carrying this T cell receptor (beta chain). This CDR3 comprises 16 residues. V was clipped by 4 bases and J by 5 bases; unmatched bases: 9. From germline, CDR1 is SNHLY and CDR2 FYNNEI. The data were obtained in a study of spatial heterogeneity in lung cancer. Carried by each TCR cDNA molecule was a unique molecular identifier. TCRdb re-analysed the 5' RACE reads in MiXCR, keeping a single row per CDR3 protein. Among roughly 70,000 distinct CDR3 sequences listed, about 9.5% were seen once. Time point in this sample: blood at routine non-recurrence follow-up after resection. Material for sequencing was whole RNA from tumor, nontumor lung or frozen PBMC, left unsorted.

The sequencing here drew on PBMCs, taken at follow-up. This chain joins TRBV2 and TRBJ2-7; 12 nucleotides match TRBD2. This clonotype was sampled from a female donor with early-stage non-small cell lung cancer. CDR3 amino acids: CASSGSTTSGSNEQYF. CDR3 bases: TGTGCCAGCAGTGGTAGTACGACTAGCGGGAGTAACGAGCAGTACTTC.